Here is one T cell receptor beta chain with its context. Antigen: not known. This entry belongs to a study of cytomegalovirus exposure and HLA in healthy donors. Losses at the gene ends were 4 bases for V and 0 bases for J; bases not matched to a gene: 5. The CDR3 sequence is 15 residues long. From germline, CDR1 is SNHLY and CDR2 FYNNEI. This PCR relied on a set of 60 Vbeta primers and 13 Jbeta primers. This table comes from immunoSEQ multiplex PCR, and its TCRdb copy is limited to in-frame clones, with some not included. The table includes more than 100,000 clones, 15% to 19% detected once. General study results and limits: A prior analysis recorded that most TCR beta V segments were productive about 87% or about 30% of the time. Later, an analysis showed that TCR beta chains associated with HLA were more clonally expanded than others that were equally common. Both high specificity and high sensitivity reportedly marked the classifier's diagnosis of cytomegalovirus status.

Sequencing input: PBMCs. The sequence derives from a woman aged 18-35 years in good health and CMV-seronegative. This chain joins TRBV2 and TRBJ2-7, with TRBD1 identical over 8 bases. In nucleotides, the CDR3 is TGTGCCAGCAGTGCCCGGGACAGGAGCTCCTACGAGCAGTACTTC. It encodes CASSARDRSSYEQYF.